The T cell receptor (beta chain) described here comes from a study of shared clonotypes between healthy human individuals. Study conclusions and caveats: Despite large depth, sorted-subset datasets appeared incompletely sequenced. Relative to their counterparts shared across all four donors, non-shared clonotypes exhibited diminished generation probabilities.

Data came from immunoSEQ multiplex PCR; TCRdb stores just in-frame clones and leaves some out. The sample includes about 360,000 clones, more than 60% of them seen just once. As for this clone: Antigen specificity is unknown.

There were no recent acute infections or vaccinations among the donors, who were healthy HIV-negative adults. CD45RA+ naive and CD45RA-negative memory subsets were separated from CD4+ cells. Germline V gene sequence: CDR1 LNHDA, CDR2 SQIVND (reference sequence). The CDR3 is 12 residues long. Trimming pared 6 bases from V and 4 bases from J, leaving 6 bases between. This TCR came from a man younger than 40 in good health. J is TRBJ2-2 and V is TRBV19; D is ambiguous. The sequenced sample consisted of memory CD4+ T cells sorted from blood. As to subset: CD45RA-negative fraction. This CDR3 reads CASSHLTGELFF. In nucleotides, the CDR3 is TGTGCCAGTAGCCACCTCACCGGGGAGCTGTTTTTT.